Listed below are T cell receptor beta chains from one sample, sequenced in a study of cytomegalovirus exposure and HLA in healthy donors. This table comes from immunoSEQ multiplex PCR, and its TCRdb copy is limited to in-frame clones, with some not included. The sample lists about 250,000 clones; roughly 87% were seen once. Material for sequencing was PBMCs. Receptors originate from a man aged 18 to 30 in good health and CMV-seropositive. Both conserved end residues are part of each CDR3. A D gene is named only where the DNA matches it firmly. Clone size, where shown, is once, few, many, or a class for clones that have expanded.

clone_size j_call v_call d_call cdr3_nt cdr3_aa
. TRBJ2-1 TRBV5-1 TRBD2 TGCGCCAGCAGCTTGAGTGGGAGGGCCTTCGATGAGCAGTTCTTC CASSLSGRAFDEQFF
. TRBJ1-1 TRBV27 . TGTGCCAGCAGTTTAATCACTCGGCAGACGGGAACTGAAGCTTTCTTT CASSLITRQTGTEAFF
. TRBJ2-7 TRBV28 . TGTGCCAGCAGACTTGGGGTACCCTACGAGCAGTACTTC CASRLGVPYEQYF
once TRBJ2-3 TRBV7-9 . TGTGCCAGCAGAACACGGGATAGTCCAGATACGCAGTATTTT CASRTRDSPDTQYF
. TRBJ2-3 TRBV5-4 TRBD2 TGTGCCAGCAGGGCGGGGGAATTGGGGGATACGCAGTATTTT CASRAGELGDTQYF
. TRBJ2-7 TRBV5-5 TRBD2 TGTGCCAGCAGCTTGGCTAGCGGGAGATCATACGAGCAGTACTTC CASSLASGRSYEQYF
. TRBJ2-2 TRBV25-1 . TGTGCCAGCAGTTTTCCCAGAGGGGGAGCGAACACCGGGGAGCTGTTTTTT CASSFPRGGANTGELFF
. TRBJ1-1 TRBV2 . TGTGCCACCTCAACAGAGGAGGGGACTGAAGCTTTCTTT CATSTEEGTEAFF
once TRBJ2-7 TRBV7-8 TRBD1 TGTGCCAGCAGCCAAAGACAGGGTGGGTCAGGGGGCCACGAGCAGTACTTC CASSQRQGGSGGHEQYF
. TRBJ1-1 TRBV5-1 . TGCGCCAGCAGCCCGCCGACTGAGACGAACACTGAAGCTTTCTTT CASSPPTETNTEAFF
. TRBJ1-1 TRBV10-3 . TGTGCCAGCTCTTTGGGAGGAATGAACACTGAAGCTTTCTTT CASSLGGMNTEAFF
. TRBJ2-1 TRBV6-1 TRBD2 TGTGCCAGCAGAGATAGCGGGAGGATCAACAATGAGCAGTTCTTC CASRDSGRINNEQFF
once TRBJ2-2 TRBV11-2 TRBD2 TGTGCCAGCAGCTTAGATAGCTTAGCGGGAGAAGTCGGGGAGCTGTTTTTT CASSLDSLAGEVGELFF
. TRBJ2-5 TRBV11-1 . TGTGCCAGCAGCTTTGGAATAGCGGTGAAACAAGAGACCCAGTACTTC CASSFGIAVKQETQYF
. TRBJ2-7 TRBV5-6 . TGTGCCAGCAGCTTCGGGGATGGGGTGTACGAGCAGTACTTC CASSFGDGVYEQYF
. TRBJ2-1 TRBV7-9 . TGTGCCAGCAGCTTGCCAAACAATGAGCAGTTCTTC CASSLPNNEQFF
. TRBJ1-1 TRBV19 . TGTGCCAGTAGTACAGGGTTCGCTGAAGCTTTCTTT CASSTGFAEAFF
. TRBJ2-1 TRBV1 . TGCACCAGCAGCCAAGACCCCAATGGAGAGGTTGGGGTTACTAGCGTCGCGGGTGAGCAGTTCTTC CTSSQDPNGEVGVTSVAGEQFF
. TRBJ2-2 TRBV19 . TGTGCCAGTAGTCCTCCGGGACACAAGAACACCGGGGAGCTGTTTTTT CASSPPGHKNTGELFF
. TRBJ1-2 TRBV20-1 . TGCAGTGCTAGAGCAGGGGCGGGTAACACCTTC CSARAGAGNTF
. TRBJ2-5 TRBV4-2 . TGTGCCAGCAGCCATCGAGCTAAAGACTTCCAGTACTTC CASSHRAKDFQYF
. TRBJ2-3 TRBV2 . TGTGCCAGTTCTGAGGGGGCGGGATTGTTCTCTACGCAGTATTTT CASSEGAGLFSTQYF
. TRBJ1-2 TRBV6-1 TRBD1 TGTGCCAGCAGTGAACGTGAGACAGGGGGCTATGGCTACACCTTC CASSERETGGYGYTF
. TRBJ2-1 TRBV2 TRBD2 TGTGCCAGCAGTGTGGGGGCCCCGGGACTAGCCAAGAGTAATGAGCAGTTCTTC CASSVGAPGLAKSNEQFF
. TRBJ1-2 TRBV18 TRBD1 TGTGCCAGCTCATTACAGGGGTCAGACGGCTACACCTTC CASSLQGSDGYTF
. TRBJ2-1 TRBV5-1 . TGCGCCAGCAGCCGGGTTGTAATGGATGAGCAGTTCTTC CASSRVVMDEQFF
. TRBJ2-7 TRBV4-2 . TGTGCCAGCAGCCAACTAGACAGCATTGAGCAGTACTTC CASSQLDSIEQYF
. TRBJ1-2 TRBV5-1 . TGCGCCAGCAGCTTGTACGGGGCTAACTATGGCTACACCTTC CASSLYGANYGYTF
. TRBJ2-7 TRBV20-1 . TGCAGTGCTAGTAAGGCTTACGAGCAGTACTTC CSASKAYEQYF
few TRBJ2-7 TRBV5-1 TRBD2 TGCGCCAGCAGCTTTATTTCGGGAGGGCCTGGTGAGCAGTACTTC CASSFISGGPGEQYF
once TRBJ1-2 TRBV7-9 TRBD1 TGTGCCAGCAGCTTAGGGTCAGGGGGCCACTATGGCTACACCTTC CASSLGSGGHYGYTF
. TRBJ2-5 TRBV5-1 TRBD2 TGCGCCAGCAGCACCTTCCTAGCGGGAGGGCGAGAGACCCAGTACTTC CASSTFLAGGRETQYF
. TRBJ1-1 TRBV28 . TGTGCCAGCAGATCGAGGGGGACTGAAGCTTTCTTT CASRSRGTEAFF
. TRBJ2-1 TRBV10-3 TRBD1 TGTGCCATCAGGGGACAGTCCAGTAATGAGCAGTTCTTC CAIRGQSSNEQFF
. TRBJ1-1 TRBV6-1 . TGTGCCAGCAGTGTGGGAGTGATCTCTGAAGCTTTCTTT CASSVGVISEAFF
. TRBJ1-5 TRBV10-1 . TGCGCCCCAGGGAAGGGTCGGAATCAGCCCCAGCATTTT CAPGKGRNQPQHF
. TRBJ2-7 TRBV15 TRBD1 TGTGCCACCAGCAGGGGACAGGGAACGTCGGAGCAGTACTTC CATSRGQGTSEQYF
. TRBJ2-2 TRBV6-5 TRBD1 TGTGCCAGCAGTTACGCTACAGGGGGACCCGGGGAGCTGTTTTTT CASSYATGGPGELFF
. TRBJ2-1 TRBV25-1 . TGTGCCAGCAGTGACCAACCAGAAGGAAGCGTATCCTACAATGAGCAGTTCTTC CASSDQPEGSVSYNEQFF
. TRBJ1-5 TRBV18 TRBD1 TGTGCCAGCTCACCAAACAGGGGTCGTAACAATCAGCCCCAGCATTTT CASSPNRGRNNQPQHF
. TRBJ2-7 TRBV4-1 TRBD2 TGCGCCAGCAGCCAAGTCTCGCTAGCGGTGAGCGCCTACGAGCAGTACTTC CASSQVSLAVSAYEQYF